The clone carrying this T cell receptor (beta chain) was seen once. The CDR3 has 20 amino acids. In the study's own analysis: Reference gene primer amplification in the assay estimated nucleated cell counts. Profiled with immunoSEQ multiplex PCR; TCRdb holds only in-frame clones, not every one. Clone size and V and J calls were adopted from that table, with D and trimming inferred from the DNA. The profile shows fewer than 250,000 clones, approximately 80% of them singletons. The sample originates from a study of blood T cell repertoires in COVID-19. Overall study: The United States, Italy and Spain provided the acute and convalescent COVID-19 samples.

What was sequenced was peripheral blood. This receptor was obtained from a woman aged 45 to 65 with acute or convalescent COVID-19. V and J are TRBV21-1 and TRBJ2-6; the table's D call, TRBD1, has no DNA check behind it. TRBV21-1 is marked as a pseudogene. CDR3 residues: CASSKAPDGTELSGANVLTF. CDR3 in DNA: TGTGCCAGCAGCAAAGCTCCCGATGGGACAGAACTCTCTGGGGCCAACGTCCTGACTTTC.